A selection of T cell receptor beta chains follows, all from one sample in a study of early T cells in non-severe SARS-CoV-2 infection. TCRdb processed the 5' RACE reads anew with MiXCR; each CDR3 protein has one entry. The table records roughly 57,000 distinct CDR3 sequences, about an eighth of them present only once. The specimen sequenced was whole blood. Receptors were obtained from an adult who was a healthcare worker with PCR-confirmed SARS-CoV-2 infection or an uninfected control (not recorded which). Both conserved end residues are part of each CDR3. The D gene is left open where the match is weak. Rows may omit the clone size; those that give it use once, few, many or a size class.

v_call	d_call	j_call	clone_size	cdr3_aa	cdr3_nt
TRBV29-1	.	TRBJ1-2	few	CSARISGSRGYGYTF	TGCAGCGCTAGAATTTCTGGGTCCCGAGGGTATGGCTACACCTTC
TRBV7-8	TRBD2	TRBJ2-1	.	CASSPLQLETSQAGGNEQFF	TGTGCCAGCAGCCCTCTCCAGTTAGAGACGTCCCAAGCGGGGGGAAATGAGCAGTTCTTC
TRBV7-6	TRBD2	TRBJ2-2	few	CASSLPRKGLAAKDTGELFF	TGTGCCAGCAGCCTTCCCCGGAAGGGACTAGCGGCTAAGGACACCGGGGAGCTGTTTTTT
TRBV5-1	TRBD2	TRBJ2-5	.	CASSLSAGGRETQYF	TGCGCCAGCAGCTTGTCAGCGGGGGGGCGGGAGACCCAGTACTTC
TRBV6-2/TRBV6-3	.	TRBJ2-5	few	CASTQRADRETQYF	TGTGCCAGCACCCAACGAGCCGACAGAGAGACCCAGTACTTC
TRBV19	TRBD2	TRBJ2-3	.	CASSIEGRLAGLSDTQYF	TGTGCCAGTAGTATAGAAGGGCGACTAGCGGGGTTATCGGATACGCAGTATTTT
TRBV14	TRBD2	TRBJ2-1	.	CASSPTPARGGRLYNEQFF	TGTGCCAGCAGCCCGACTCCAGCTCGGGGCGGGAGACTTTACAATGAGCAGTTCTTC
TRBV30	.	TRBJ1-1	many	CAWSPSREAFF	TGTGCCTGGAGTCCAAGCCGTGAAGCTTTCTTT
TRBV12-3/TRBV12-4	.	TRBJ1-1	.	CASSSPGGGTEAFF	TGTGCCAGCAGTAGTCCCGGAGGCGGCACTGAAGCTTTCTTT
TRBV5-6	.	TRBJ2-2	.	CASSPPVVGELFF	TGTGCCAGCAGCCCACCCGTCGTTGGGGAGCTGTTTTTT
TRBV20-1	.	TRBJ2-7	few	CSARDGTGRSSYEQYF	TGCAGTGCTAGAGATGGAACGGGGAGGAGCTCCTACGAGCAGTACTTC
TRBV12-3/TRBV12-4	TRBD1	TRBJ1-5	many	CASSLGVGQGPNQPQHF	TGTGCCAGCAGTTTAGGGGTCGGACAGGGCCCCAATCAGCCCCAGCATTTT
TRBV10-3	.	TRBJ1-6	.	CAIRPTADNSPLHF	TGTGCCATCAGGCCGACGGCTGATAATTCACCCCTCCACTTT
TRBV19	.	TRBJ1-5	.	CASREGGRNQPQHF	TGTGCCAGCCGTGAGGGTGGTCGCAATCAGCCCCAGCATTTT
TRBV13	TRBD2	TRBJ2-5	.	CASSLLPSGGSLQETQYF	TGTGCCAGCAGCTTATTACCTAGCGGGGGCTCGCTCCAAGAGACCCAGTACTTC
TRBV3-1	.	TRBJ2-7	few	CASSQEPVGTASYEQYF	TGTGCCAGCAGCCAAGAACCAGTCGGGACTGCCTCCTACGAGCAGTACTTC
TRBV13	.	TRBJ2-7	few	CASSSRGLNGVKVQYF	TGTGCCAGCAGCTCCCGTGGACTTAATGGAGTGAAAGTGCAGTACTTC
TRBV7-9	.	TRBJ2-5	few	CASGGLQETQYF	TGTGCCAGCGGGGGGCTACAAGAGACCCAGTACTTC
TRBV4-3	TRBD1	TRBJ1-1	few	CASSPWVRGPTEAFF	TGCGCCAGCAGCCCTTGGGTGAGGGGGCCCACTGAAGCTTTCTTT
TRBV29-1	TRBD2	TRBJ2-5	many	CSVPRTSEETQYF	TGCAGCGTACCCCGGACTAGCGAAGAGACCCAGTACTTC